A few counts support the clone carrying this TCR beta chain. This record comes from a study of blood T cell repertoires in COVID-19. Study summary: PBMCs, B-cell-depleted T cells, or T cells provided the cDNA or gDNA that made up the material.

V dropped 8 bases and J dropped 0; count of bases not matched to a gene: 9. Germline CDR1 and CDR2: SNHLY and FYNNEI. This CDR3 is 15 amino acids long. Measured with immunoSEQ multiplex PCR; TCRdb has only the in-frame clones, and not every one. The profile shows hundreds of thousands of clones, approximately 85% of them singletons. The sequenced material came from PBMCs or T cells enriched from blood (not recorded which). The V call is TRBV2, the J call TRBJ1-1, with TRBD1 identical over 7 bases. This TCR was sampled from a woman aged 45-65 years with acute COVID-19. CDR3 DNA sequence: TGTGCCAGCGTAGGGGGCACGACAGTGAACACTGAAGCTTTCTTT. Protein product: CASVGGTTVNTEAFF.